The present entry profiles one TCR beta chain with its context. The record originates from a study of blood T cell repertoires in COVID-19. This CDR3 has 15 residues. V shed 5 bases, J shed 6 bases, and the junction held 4 bases outside the gene matches. CDR1 is MNHEY and CDR2 is SVGAGI in the germline V gene. Sequencing used immunoSEQ multiplex PCR; TCRdb keeps in-frame clones, though not all of them. This table holds approximately 220,000 clones, 80% found once. The J gene is TRBJ2-3, the V gene TRBV6-5; TRBD2 aligns across 14 bases. The sequence was obtained from a woman in her thirties or forties with acute COVID-19. The specimen was PBMCs or T cells enriched from blood (not recorded which). Here the CDR3 reads CASSRTSGGRDTQYF. In nucleotides, the CDR3 is TGTGCCAGCAGTAGGACTAGCGGGGGGAGGGATACGCAGTATTTT.